Included here is one T cell receptor beta chain sequence, with context. Antigen: not known. Produced via immunoSEQ multiplex PCR; TCRdb's table is partial and in-frame only. The repertoire has roughly 300,000 clones, about nine tenths of them found once; the top ten carry 15% to 20%. The sample originates from a study of shared clonotypes between healthy human individuals. Study-level background: For every donor, three CD4 naive, three CD4 memory, two CD8 naive and one CD8 memory plates were used.

The CD8 memory fraction combined CD45RO+ cells with TemRA cells (CCR7-negative CD45RA+). Whole-study results and caveats: The study generally estimated greater richness for naive than memory subsets.

The germline gives CDR1 MNHNS, CDR2 SASEGT. CDR3 length: 15 amino acids. V lost 8 bases and J 4 bases, leaving 21 bases between the germline ends. The genes are TRBV6-1 and TRBJ2-7, with D perhaps TRBD1 or TRBD2 (7 bases each). The specimen sequenced was memory CD8+ T cells sorted from blood. Noted subset: CD45RO+ cells pooled with CCR7-negative TemRA cells. The clonotype originates from a man younger than 35 in good health. The CDR3 DNA reads TGTGCCAGCGACCCCATAGGGACAGCGGGATACGAGCAGTACTTC. It is translated as CASDPIGTAGYEQYF.